Listed below are T cell receptor beta chains from one sample, sequenced in a study of blood T cell repertoires in COVID-19. TCRdb keeps only in-frame clones here, not all; method: immunoSEQ multiplex PCR. The profile covers under 500,000 clones, with about 85% appearing a single time and roughly 2% taken by the ten largest. Sample: PBMCs or T cells enriched from blood (not recorded which). Every receptor here comes from a woman under 30 with acute COVID-19. CDR3s include the opening cysteine and the closing phenylalanine or tryptophan. Fields, in order: J gene, V gene, D gene, clone size, CDR3 protein, CDR3 DNA. A D gene is named only where the DNA matches it firmly. Where a row states a size, it is once, few, many or the class of an expanded clone; other rows omit it.

TRBJ1-5 TRBV7-2 - - CASSLAARGQPQHF TGTGCCAGCAGCTTAGCGGCCAGGGGACAGCCCCAGCATTTT
TRBJ2-1 TRBV7-9 TRBD2 - CASSLLGGRDSFF TGTGCCAGCAGCTTATTGGGTGGGAGGGATTCCTTCTTC
TRBJ2-5 TRBV12-5 - - CASGLVPSRLETQYF TGTGCTAGTGGTTTGGTACCTAGCCGTCTCGAGACCCAGTACTTC
TRBJ1-5 TRBV4-2 TRBD1 - CASSDGQGARSNQPQHF TGTGCCAGCAGCGACGGACAGGGGGCGAGGAGCAATCAGCCCCAGCATTTT
TRBJ1-6 TRBV7-9 - - CASSLERSLYNSPLHF TGTGCCAGCAGCTTAGAGAGGTCCCTCTATAATTCACCCCTCCACTTT
TRBJ1-1 TRBV29-1 TRBD1 - CSGTQGTLNTEAFF TGCAGCGGCACACAGGGGACCTTGAACACTGAAGCTTTCTTT
TRBJ1-6 TRBV3-1/TRBV3-2 - - CASSQQGTYNSPLHF TGTGCCAGCAGCCAACAGGGGACCTATAATTCACCCCTCCACTTT
TRBJ1-5 TRBV10-3 TRBD1 - CAISDPGQGDQPQHF TGTGCCATCAGTGACCCTGGACAGGGCGATCAGCCCCAGCATTTT
TRBJ1-4 TRBV5-8 - - CASSSPNRATNEKLFF TGTGCCAGCAGCTCTCCCAATCGGGCAACTAATGAAAAACTGTTTTTT
TRBJ1-3 TRBV28 - - CASSLTRLISGNTIYF TGTGCCAGCAGTTTAACTCGGTTAATCTCTGGAAACACCATATATTTT
TRBJ1-3 TRBV19 TRBD1 - CATSGQSGNTIYF TGTGCCACCTCGGGACAGTCTGGAAACACCATATATTTT
TRBJ2-2 TRBV6-5 TRBD2 - CASSSGGWTGELFF TGTGCCAGCAGTTCGGGGGGGTGGACCGGGGAGCTGTTTTTT
TRBJ2-2 TRBV11-2 - - CASSSDLYPTGELFF TGTGCCAGCAGTTCGGACTTATACCCCACCGGGGAGCTGTTTTTT
TRBJ1-6 TRBV9 - - CASSVEEGRHSPLHF TGTGCCAGCAGCGTAGAGGAGGGGAGGCATTCACCCCTCCACTTT
TRBJ2-1 TRBV5-5 TRBD2 - CASSGLAGYNEQFF TGTGCCAGCAGCGGACTAGCGGGGTACAATGAGCAGTTCTTC
TRBJ1-5 TRBV3-1/TRBV3-2 TRBD1 once CASSRGWDRGRQPQHF TGTGCCAGCAGCCGAGGATGGGACAGGGGGCGTCAGCCCCAGCATTTT
TRBJ1-5 TRBV3-1/TRBV3-2 - - CASSQGGIRQPQHF TGTGCCAGCAGCCAGGGGGGAATTCGACAGCCCCAGCATTTT
TRBJ1-2 TRBV7-9 - - CASSLMGQGSAYTF TGTGCCAGCAGCTTAATGGGGCAGGGTTCGGCCTACACCTTC
TRBJ1-5 TRBV19 TRBD1 once CASSSRTGNQPQHF TGTGCCAGTAGTAGCAGGACAGGGAATCAGCCCCAGCATTTT
TRBJ2-7 TRBV5-1 TRBD1 - CASSNGQGGSREQYF TGCGCCAGCAGCAACGGACAGGGGGGTTCGCGGGAGCAGTACTTC
TRBJ2-4 TRBV28 - - CASSPTYRNPLTGKNIQYF TGTGCCAGCAGTCCTACGTACAGGAATCCTCTTACGGGCAAAAACATTCAGTACTTC
TRBJ1-2 TRBV18 - - CASTREGGGYTF TGTGCCAGCACCAGGGAGGGTGGTGGCTACACCTTC
TRBJ1-1 TRBV5-1 - - CASSIDRNTEAFF TGCGCCAGCAGCATAGACAGGAACACTGAAGCTTTCTTT
TRBJ2-5 TRBV7-2 TRBD2 - CASSLGRTSGQETQYF TGTGCCAGCAGCTTAGGAAGGACTAGCGGCCAAGAGACCCAGTACTTC
TRBJ1-1 TRBV30 - - CAWSQVAWNTEAFF TGTGCCTGGAGCCAGGTTGCCTGGAACACTGAAGCTTTCTTT
TRBJ1-1 TRBV18 TRBD1 - CASSPPFPTGLVTPGLNTEAFF TGTGCCAGCTCACCACCTTTTCCGACAGGGTTGGTCACACCAGGACTGAACACTGAAGCTTTCTTT
TRBJ1-6 TRBV6-5 TRBD1 - CASHRGNSPLHF TGTGCCAGCCACAGGGGGAATTCACCCCTCCACTTT
TRBJ1-5 TRBV7-2 TRBD1 - CASSFRTGRQPQHF TGTGCCAGCAGCTTTAGGACAGGGAGACAGCCCCAGCATTTT
TRBJ2-7 TRBV5-4 - - CASSLAYNGQPYEQYF TGTGCCAGCAGCTTGGCCTATAACGGACAACCCTACGAGCAGTACTTC
TRBJ2-1 TRBV5-6 - - CASSSDNEQFF TGTGCCAGCAGCTCAGACAATGAGCAGTTCTTC
TRBJ2-1 TRBV9 - - CASSVEQDRYNEQFF TGTGCCAGCAGCGTAGAACAGGACAGATACAATGAGCAGTTCTTC
TRBJ2-4 TRBV19 - once CASNDGLAKNIQYF TGTGCCAGTAATGATGGGCTAGCCAAAAACATTCAGTACTTC
TRBJ1-5 TRBV19 TRBD1 - CASSLGVQGNQPQHF TGTGCCAGTAGTCTCGGGGTACAGGGGAATCAGCCCCAGCATTTT
TRBJ2-1 TRBV5-4 TRBD2 - CASSSGTSGSGEQFF TGTGCCAGCAGCTCAGGGACTAGCGGGAGTGGTGAGCAGTTCTTC
TRBJ2-7 TRBV6-2/TRBV6-3 TRBD2 - CASSPGMRGGAYEQYF TGTGCCAGCAGCCCCGGGATGCGGGGGGGCGCCTACGAGCAGTACTTC
TRBJ1-1 TRBV14 - - CASSQVSGSEAFF TGTGCCAGCAGCCAAGTTTCCGGGAGTGAAGCTTTCTTT
TRBJ1-1 TRBV12-5 - - CASGWGEGHNRNTEAFF TGTGCTAGTGGTTGGGGTGAGGGTCATAATCGGAACACTGAAGCTTTCTTT
TRBJ2-3 TRBV11-2 - - CASSLTDTQYF TGTGCCAGCAGCCTGACAGATACGCAGTATTTT
TRBJ1-6 TRBV7-8 - - CASSSRLDSPLHF TGTGCCAGCAGCTCCCGGTTGGATTCACCCCTCCACTTT
TRBJ2-5 TRBV5-5 TRBD1 once CASTPGTEETQYF TGTGCCAGCACCCCCGGGACAGAAGAGACCCAGTACTTC
TRBJ2-7 TRBV6-6 - - CASKQGPYEQYF TGTGCCAGCAAGCAGGGGCCCTACGAGCAGTACTTC
TRBJ1-1 TRBV18 - - CASSPTGEGEAFF TGTGCCAGCTCACCTACGGGAGAAGGTGAAGCTTTCTTT
TRBJ2-7 TRBV4-1 TRBD2 - CASSQSLAGGPYEQYF TGCGCCAGCAGCCAAAGTCTAGCGGGGGGCCCCTACGAGCAGTACTTC
TRBJ1-3 TRBV3-1/TRBV3-2 TRBD1 - CASSLRDSVYSGNTIYF TGTGCCAGCAGCCTAAGGGACAGCGTATACTCTGGAAACACCATATATTTT
TRBJ2-5 TRBV2 TRBD1 - CASSESGTGKETQYF TGTGCCAGCAGTGAATCCGGGACAGGGAAAGAGACCCAGTACTTC
TRBJ2-2 TRBV7-7 - - CASSFGQPGELFF TGTGCTAGCAGCTTCGGACAGCCCGGGGAGCTGTTTTTT
TRBJ1-1 TRBV6-5 TRBD1 - CASSYSRYRGSTEAFF TGTGCCAGCAGTTACTCGAGGTACAGGGGAAGCACTGAAGCTTTCTTT
TRBJ1-2 TRBV12-3/TRBV12-4 - - CASSLIGAGYTF TGTGCCAGCAGTTTGATCGGAGCCGGCTACACCTTC
TRBJ1-3 TRBV7-6 - - CASSLGASSSGNTIYF TGTGCCAGCAGCTTGGGGGCATCCAGCTCTGGAAACACCATATATTTT
TRBJ1-2 TRBV2 - - CASSDGNGYTF TGTGCCAGCAGTGACGGGAATGGCTACACCTTC
TRBJ2-3 TRBV4-1 TRBD2 few CASSQDFGRESDTQYF TGCGCCAGCAGCCAAGATTTTGGGCGGGAGTCAGATACGCAGTATTTT
TRBJ1-5 TRBV15 - - CATGEGNQPQHF TGTGCCACAGGGGAGGGCAATCAGCCCCAGCATTTT
TRBJ1-6 TRBV4-1 - - CASSQEGWTRASPLHF TGCGCCAGCAGCCAAGAAGGCTGGACGAGGGCTTCACCCCTCCACTTT
TRBJ2-5 TRBV4-3 TRBD1 - CASSHGTASQETQYF TGCGCCAGCAGCCACGGGACAGCGAGCCAAGAGACCCAGTACTTC
TRBJ2-1 TRBV27 TRBD1 - CASSFGTGRNEQFF TGTGCCAGCAGTTTCGGGACAGGGAGGAATGAGCAGTTCTTC
TRBJ1-1 TRBV4-1 - - CASSRTTPSNTEAFF TGCGCCAGCAGCCGGACTACTCCTTCGAACACTGAAGCTTTCTTT
TRBJ2-7 TRBV6-2/TRBV6-3 - few CASSYSLGTPLDYEQYF TGTGCCAGCAGTTACTCTTTGGGGACACCGCTCGACTACGAGCAGTACTTC
TRBJ2-1 TRBV18 - - CASSPMSGNEQFF TGTGCCAGCTCACCTATGAGCGGCAATGAGCAGTTCTTC
TRBJ1-4 TRBV19 - - CASSNRGANEKLFF TGTGCCAGTAGTAACCGGGGAGCTAATGAAAAACTGTTTTTT
TRBJ2-5 TRBV2 - - CASSEFSSVETQYF TGTGCCAGCAGTGAATTCTCTAGCGTAGAGACCCAGTACTTC